A selection of T cell receptor beta chains follows, all from one sample in a study of blood T cell repertoires in COVID-19. Sequenced by immunoSEQ multiplex PCR; TCRdb stores in-frame clones only, minus some. This sample has 52,000 or so clones, with 88% found just once. The sample was peripheral blood. Receptors were obtained from a man in his sixties with active COVID-19. The CDR3 runs from the conserved cysteine through the conserved F or W. The order of the fields is CDR3 protein, clone size, J gene, V gene. The size field is filled for only some rows; it gives once, few, many or a size class.

CDR3aa: CASSLAAWTGEGSTEAFF
abundance: .
j_gene: TRBJ1-1
v_gene: TRBV5-1

CDR3aa: CASSFGGGGGGEQFF
abundance: .
j_gene: TRBJ2-1
v_gene: TRBV7-7

CDR3aa: CSVAQGASSNTQYF
abundance: .
j_gene: TRBJ2-3
v_gene: TRBV29-1

CDR3aa: CASSARDRGDYGYTF
abundance: .
j_gene: TRBJ1-2
v_gene: TRBV5-1

CDR3aa: CASSQERGFEQFF
abundance: .
j_gene: TRBJ2-1
v_gene: TRBV3-1/TRBV3-2

CDR3aa: CASSLQGARRTGELFF
abundance: .
j_gene: TRBJ2-2
v_gene: TRBV5-1

CDR3aa: CASSYWGEGQPQHF
abundance: few
j_gene: TRBJ1-5
v_gene: TRBV6-6

CDR3aa: CASRMVGEEKLFF
abundance: .
j_gene: TRBJ1-4
v_gene: TRBV12-3/TRBV12-4

CDR3aa: CASSQVGLAGGPNTGELFF
abundance: .
j_gene: TRBJ2-2
v_gene: TRBV4-1

CDR3aa: CASSLVELNTEAFF
abundance: .
j_gene: TRBJ1-1
v_gene: TRBV28

CDR3aa: CASSPGLAETQYF
abundance: once
j_gene: TRBJ2-5
v_gene: TRBV18

CDR3aa: CASREVSAYEQYF
abundance: once
j_gene: TRBJ2-7
v_gene: TRBV6-5

CDR3aa: CASSDSATDTQYF
abundance: .
j_gene: TRBJ2-3
v_gene: TRBV12-3/TRBV12-4